Presented here are 17 T cell receptor beta chains from one specimen sequenced in a study of OX40 agonist ivuxolimab in advanced cancers. The assay was immunoSEQ multiplex PCR, and TCRdb's table has in-frame clones only and misses some. The table records around 98,000 clones, 87% of them present only once. The sample consisted of CD4+ or CD8+ T cells sorted from blood, taken in a trial of the OX40 agonist ivuxolimab. These receptors were obtained from an adult with an advanced solid tumor such as melanoma, head and neck, liver or kidney cancer.

This chain uses TRBV9 with TRBJ2-2; TRBD1 agrees at 10 bases. V was clipped by 4 bases and J by 6 bases; unmatched bases: 12. Germline V lookup: CDR1 SGDLS, CDR2 YYNGEE. CDR3 length: 17 amino acids. Here the CDR3 reads CASSLRAGQGFSGELFF. The CDR3 coding sequence is TGTGCCAGCAGCCTCCGAGCGGGACAGGGGTTCTCCGGGGAGCTGTTTTTT.

The chain has TRBV7-3 and TRBJ2-5; D may be TRBD1 or TRBD2 (5 bases each). V was shortened by 2 bases and J by 1 base, with 11 bases between the two germline ends. Germline V gene sequence: CDR1 SGHTA, CDR2 FQGTGA. The CDR3 extends over 15 amino acids. The CDR3 DNA sequence: TGTGCCAGCAGCTTACTGGGGGAGACCCAAGAGACCCAGTACTTC. Residues: CASSLLGETQETQYF.

The chain couples TRBV5-4 to TRBJ2-1; 7 bases map to TRBD2. This CDR3 is built from 14 residues. The V and J ends lost 3 bases and 4 bases, in that order; junction bases with no gene match: 4. Germline CDR1 is SGHNT and CDR2 is YYREEE (reference sequence). The DNA for the CDR3 is TGTGCCAGCAGCTCTGGGGGGGAGTACAATGAGCAGTTCTTC. Translation: CASSSGGEYNEQFF.

The gene calls are TRBV27 and TRBJ1-1; a possible D gene is TRBD1 (6 bases). The CDR3 is made up of 15 amino acids. Germline CDR1 is MNHEY and CDR2 is SMNVEV (reference sequence). Trimming cost V 7 bases and J 4 bases, with 19 bases left between them. CDR3 sequence: CASNRRGSIVTEAFF. In nucleotides, the CDR3 is TGTGCCAGCAATAGAAGGGGGAGTATAGTCACTGAAGCTTTCTTT.

The genes are TRBV19 and TRBJ2-5, with 7 nucleotides matching TRBD1. The V and J ends lost 3 bases and 3 bases, in that order; junction bases with no gene match: 4. Germline V CDR1 and CDR2: LNHDA, SQIVND (reference sequence). This CDR3 comprises 14 residues. The CDR3 spells CASSMGQNKETQYF. The CDR3 region has the DNA TGTGCCAGTAGTATGGGACAGAATAAAGAGACCCAGTACTTC.

The J gene is TRBJ1-1, the V gene TRBV29-1; D unresolved. CDR1 SQVTM and CDR2 ANQGSEA come from the germline V gene. The CDR3 has 14 amino acids. Trimming shortened V by 7 bases and J by 4 bases, and 19 bases separated the two germline ends. This chain's CDR3 is CSAGFSAAGTEAFF. For the CDR3, the DNA is TGCAGCGCGGGCTTTTCGGCCGCGGGCACTGAAGCTTTCTTT.

The chain is built from TRBV5-6 and TRBJ1-2, with D uncertain. The V end was cut by 1 base, the J end by 1 base, with 2 bases between. CDR3 length: 12 residues. CDR1 is SGHDT and CDR2 is YYEEEE in the germline V gene. In DNA form, the CDR3 reads TGTGCCAGCAGCTTGCGTAACTATGGCTACACCTTC. It specifies CASSLRNYGYTF.

The V gene is TRBV9, the J gene TRBJ1-4; D remains ambiguous. The CDR3 runs 14 residues. V lost 4 bases to trimming and J lost 3 bases, with 10 bases between them. Germline V CDR1 and CDR2: SGDLS, YYNGEE. Here the CDR3 reads CASSLTGANEKLFF. The CDR3 bases are TGTGCCAGCAGCCTTACTGGGGCTAATGAAAAACTGTTTTTT.

The rearrangement joins TRBV15 to TRBJ2-5; weak D call: TRBD2 (8 bases). CDR3 size: 17 residues. The germline V gene encodes CDR1 LNHNV and CDR2 YYDKDF (reference sequence). The germline V and J ends were trimmed by 7 bases and 1 base, with 22 bases remaining between them. CDR3 sequence (DNA): TGTGCCACCACCCGGGGGGGTGCAGGGGGAAGCCAAGAGACCCAGTACTTC. Translated, it gives CATTRGGAGGSQETQYF.

The V call is TRBV6-1, the J call TRBJ2-6; D is undetermined. This CDR3 is 13 amino acids long. Germline V gene lookup returns CDR1 MNHNS and CDR2 SASEGT. Trimming removed 7 bases at V and 2 bases at J, with 6 bases between. The CDR3 region is CASTTTGANVLTF. The CDR3 region has the DNA TGTGCCAGCACCACAACTGGGGCCAACGTCCTGACTTTC.

This clone was recorded once. The rearrangement links TRBV7-2 to TRBJ1-2; D is uncertain. From germline, CDR1 is SGHTA and CDR2 FQGNSA. The CDR3 totals 12 residues. V was pared by 6 bases and J by 4 bases, with 9 bases between. CDR3 residues: CASSPIGYGYTF. DNA of the CDR3: TGTGCCAGCAGTCCTATTGGCTATGGCTACACCTTC.

The CDR3: CASNAGRGSPLHF. For the CDR3, the DNA is TGTGCCAGCAATGCAGGGCGAGGTTCACCCCTCCACTTT. This chain links TRBV6-5 with TRBJ1-6, with D possibly being TRBD1 (5 bases). The germline V gene has CDR1 MNHEY and CDR2 SVGAGI. The CDR3 has 13 amino acids. Trimming cost V 7 bases and J 9 bases, with 13 bases left between them.

This clone was recorded once. The chain couples TRBV5-5 to TRBJ2-2; either TRBD1 or TRBD2 may fit D (5 bases each). V lost 3 bases, J lost 3 bases, and 15 bases lay in between. The CDR3 has 16 amino acids. The germline CDR1 and CDR2 sequences are SGHKS and YYEKEE (reference sequence). The CDR3 DNA is TGTGCCAGCAGCTCAAATGGGGGTTGGGACACCGGGGAGCTGTTTTTT. Its translation: CASSSNGGWDTGELFF.

This clone appeared once. V is TRBV5-1 and J is TRBJ1-5; D uncertain. Germline V gene sequence: CDR1 SGHRS, CDR2 YFSETQ. This CDR3 is built from 15 residues. V was trimmed by 4 bases and J by 1 base, leaving 12 bases between them. The CDR3 nucleotides read TGCGCCAGCAGCCCGATGGGCCTGAGCAATCAGCCCCAGCATTTT. Translated: CASSPMGLSNQPQHF.

The V call is TRBV9, the J call TRBJ1-1; the D gene is possibly TRBD1 (5 bases). The V end lost 3 bases, the J end lost 6 bases, and 18 bases lay between the germline ends. The CDR3 is 15 residues long. CDR1 SGDLS and CDR2 YYNGEE come from the germline V gene. The CDR3 here is CASSAQALGVPEAFF. The CDR3 region has the DNA TGTGCCAGCAGCGCACAGGCTCTGGGGGTCCCTGAAGCTTTCTTT.

This clone was detected only a few times. The chain uses TRBV4-2 and TRBJ1-4, with a weak D call TRBD1 (6 bases). The CDR3 is 16 amino acids. V lost 3 bases and J 6 bases, leaving 17 bases between the germline ends. The germline gives CDR1 LGHNA, CDR2 YNFKEQ. The CDR3, as DNA: TGTGCCAGCAGCCACGCTAGGGGGGACAATGATGAAAAACTGTTTTTT. This gives the protein CASSHARGDNDEKLFF.

V and J are TRBV5-6 and TRBJ2-5; possibly TRBD1 or TRBD2 for D (5 bases each). The V gene lost 1 base and the J gene lost 5 bases, with 15 bases spanning the gap. CDR1 and CDR2 (germline): SGHDT, YYEEEE. The CDR3 spans 15 residues. CDR3 region: CASSLLTADLETQYF. The CDR3 region has the DNA TGTGCCAGCAGCTTGCTGACAGCGGATTTGGAGACCCAGTACTTC. Full variable domain (missing parts from reference TRBV5-6 and TRBJ2-5): DAGVTQSPTHLIKTRGQQVTLRCSPKSGHDTVSWYQQALGQGPQFIFQYYEEEERQRGNFPDRFSGHQFPNYSSELNVNALLLGDSALYLCASSLLTADLETQYFGPGTRLLVL.